The clone carrying this T cell receptor (beta chain) was picked up a small number of times. What it binds is not known. This specimen belongs to a study of shared clonotypes between healthy human individuals. Study background: Aged 18 to 49, the donors were two women and three men.

Donors comprised only Caucasian adults living in Nashville, Tennessee. Using immunoSEQ multiplex PCR, the repertoire was profiled, and TCRdb retains in-frame clones only, with some absent. Among approximately 700,000 clones listed, 73% were seen once. The study, taken as a whole, reports: Researchers found naive subsets generally carried larger estimated richness than memory subsets.

Germline V gives CDR1 SGHTA, CDR2 FQGTGA. Trimming removed 2 bases from V and 4 bases from J, with 14 bases in between. The CDR3 covers 15 residues. The specimen was memory CD4+ T cells sorted from blood. The subset here: CD45RA-negative fraction. The TCR originated in a woman in her twenties or thirties in good health. The chain links TRBV7-3 to TRBJ1-2; weak D call: TRBD1 (6 bases). CDR3 loop: CASSLSPGAGYGYTF. The CDR3 DNA is TGTGCCAGCAGCTTATCCCCAGGGGCAGGCTATGGCTACACCTTC. Full variable domain (missing parts from reference TRBV7-3 and TRBJ1-2): GAGVSQTPSNKVTEKGKYVELRCDPISGHTALYWYRQSLGQGPEFLIYFQGTGAADDSGLPNDRFFAVRPEGSVSTLKIQRTERGDSAVYLCASSLSPGAGYGYTFGSGTRLTVV.